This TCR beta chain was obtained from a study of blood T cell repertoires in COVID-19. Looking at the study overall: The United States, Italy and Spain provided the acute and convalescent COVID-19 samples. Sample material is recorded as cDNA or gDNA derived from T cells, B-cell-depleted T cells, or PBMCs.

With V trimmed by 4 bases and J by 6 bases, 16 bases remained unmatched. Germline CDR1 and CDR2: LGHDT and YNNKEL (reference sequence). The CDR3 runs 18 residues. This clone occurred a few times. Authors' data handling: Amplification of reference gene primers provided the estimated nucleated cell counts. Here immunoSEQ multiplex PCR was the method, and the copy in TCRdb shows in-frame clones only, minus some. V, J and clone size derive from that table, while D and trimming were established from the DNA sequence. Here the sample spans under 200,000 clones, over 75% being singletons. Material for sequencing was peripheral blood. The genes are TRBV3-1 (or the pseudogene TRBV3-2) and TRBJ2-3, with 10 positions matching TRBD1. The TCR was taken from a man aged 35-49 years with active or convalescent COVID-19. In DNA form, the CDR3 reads TGTGCCAGCAGCCCAACCCTCGGACAGGGGGGCATGTTGGATACGCAGTATTTT. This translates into CASSPTLGQGGMLDTQYF.